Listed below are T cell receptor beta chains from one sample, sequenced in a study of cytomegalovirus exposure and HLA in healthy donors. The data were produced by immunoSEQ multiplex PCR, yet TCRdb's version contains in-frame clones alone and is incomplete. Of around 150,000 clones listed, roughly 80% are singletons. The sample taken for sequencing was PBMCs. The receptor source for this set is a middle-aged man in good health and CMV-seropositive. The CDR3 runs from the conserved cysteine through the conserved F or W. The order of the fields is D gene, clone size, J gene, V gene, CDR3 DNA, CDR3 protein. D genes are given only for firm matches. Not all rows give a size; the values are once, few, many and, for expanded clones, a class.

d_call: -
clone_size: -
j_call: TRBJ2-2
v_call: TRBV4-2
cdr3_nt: TGTGCCAGCAGCCAAGTTTTCGCGAACACCGGGGAGCTGTTTTTT
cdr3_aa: CASSQVFANTGELFF

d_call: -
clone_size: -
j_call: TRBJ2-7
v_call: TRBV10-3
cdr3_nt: TGTGCCATCAAGGCGACTAGCTCCTACGAGCAGTACTTC
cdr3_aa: CAIKATSSYEQYF

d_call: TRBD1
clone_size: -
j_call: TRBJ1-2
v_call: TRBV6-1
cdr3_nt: TGTGCCAGCATTCCGGGACAGGGTACTAACTATGGCTACACCTTC
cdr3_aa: CASIPGQGTNYGYTF

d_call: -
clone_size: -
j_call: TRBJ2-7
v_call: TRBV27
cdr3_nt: TGTGCCAGCAGTTTATACGGGGTTGGCCACGAGCAGTACTTC
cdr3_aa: CASSLYGVGHEQYF

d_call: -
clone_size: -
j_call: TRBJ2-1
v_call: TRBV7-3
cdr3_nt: TGTGCCAGCAGCGCCTGGCTGTCCAATGAGCAGTTCTTC
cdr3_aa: CASSAWLSNEQFF

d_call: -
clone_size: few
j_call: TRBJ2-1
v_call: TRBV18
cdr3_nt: TGTGCCAGCTCACTCAGGATGTCGGTGACAGGAGGCGATGAGCAGTTCTTC
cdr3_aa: CASSLRMSVTGGDEQFF

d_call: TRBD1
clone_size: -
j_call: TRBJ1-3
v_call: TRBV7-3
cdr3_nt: TGTGCCAGCAGCCCCGGGACAGCCTCTGGAAACACCATATATTTT
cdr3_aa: CASSPGTASGNTIYF

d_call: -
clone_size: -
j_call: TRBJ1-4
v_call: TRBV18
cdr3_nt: TGTGCCAGCTCAAGCCTTGAGCACTCTTTGAATGAAAAACTGTTTTTT
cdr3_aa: CASSSLEHSLNEKLFF

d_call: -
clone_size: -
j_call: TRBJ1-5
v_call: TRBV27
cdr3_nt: TGTGCCAGCAGTCTGGGGGGGAGCAATCAGCCCCAGCATTTT
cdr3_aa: CASSLGGSNQPQHF

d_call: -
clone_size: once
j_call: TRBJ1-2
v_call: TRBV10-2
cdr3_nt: TGCGCCAGCAGTGCCAGCGTTCTCTATGGCTACACCTTC
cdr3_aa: CASSASVLYGYTF

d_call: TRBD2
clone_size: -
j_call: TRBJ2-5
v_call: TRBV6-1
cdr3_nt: TGTGCCATCGCGGGGGGCGGGCAAGAGACCCAGTACTTC
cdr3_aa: CAIAGGGQETQYF

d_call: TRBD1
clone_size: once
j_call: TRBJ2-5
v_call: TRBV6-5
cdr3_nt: TGTGCCAGCAGCACGACAGGGGGCTTGGAGACCCAGTACTTC
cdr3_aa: CASSTTGGLETQYF

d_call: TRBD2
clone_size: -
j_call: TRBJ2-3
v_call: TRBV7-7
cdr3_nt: TGTGCTAGCAGCGCAGCGGGAGGGCTTTCAGATACGCAGTATTTT
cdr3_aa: CASSAAGGLSDTQYF

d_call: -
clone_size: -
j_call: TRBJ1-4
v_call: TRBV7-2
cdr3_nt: TGTGCCAGCAGCTCAACGGGTTCTCCGTCCGTACTGTTTTTT
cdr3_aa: CASSSTGSPSVLFF

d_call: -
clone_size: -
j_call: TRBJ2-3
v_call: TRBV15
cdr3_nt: TGTGCCACCAGCAGAGATCAGCAGGGGCCGGCAGATACGCAGTATTTT
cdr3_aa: CATSRDQQGPADTQYF

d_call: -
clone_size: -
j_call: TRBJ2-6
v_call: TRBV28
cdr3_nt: TGTGCCAGCAGTTTTTTTACCAACGTCCTGACTTTC
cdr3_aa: CASSFFTNVLTF

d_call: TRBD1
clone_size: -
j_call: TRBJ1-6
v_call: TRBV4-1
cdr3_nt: TGCGCCAGCAGCCACCCACGCACCGGGACAGTTAATTCACCCCTCCACTTT
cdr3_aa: CASSHPRTGTVNSPLHF

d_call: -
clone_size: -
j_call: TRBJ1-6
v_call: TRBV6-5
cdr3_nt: TGTGCCACCAAAAGGAGTAAAGCCAATTCACCCCTCCACTTT
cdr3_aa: CATKRSKANSPLHF

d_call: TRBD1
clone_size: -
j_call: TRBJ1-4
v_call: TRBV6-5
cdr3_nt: TGTGCCAGCAGAGCTGGACAGGCAACTAATGAAAAACTGTTTTTT
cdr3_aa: CASRAGQATNEKLFF

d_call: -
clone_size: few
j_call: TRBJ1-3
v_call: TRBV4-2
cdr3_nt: TGTGCCAGCAGCCCCACCGACAGATCCTCTGGAAACACCATATATTTT
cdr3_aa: CASSPTDRSSGNTIYF

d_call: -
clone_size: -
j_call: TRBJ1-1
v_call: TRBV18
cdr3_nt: TGTGCCAGCTCACGGAGTGAGACTGAAGCTTTCTTT
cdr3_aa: CASSRSETEAFF

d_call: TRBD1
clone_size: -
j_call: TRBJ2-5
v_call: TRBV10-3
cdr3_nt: TGTGCCATCAAGGGACAGGGGAAAGAGACCCAGTACTTC
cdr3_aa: CAIKGQGKETQYF

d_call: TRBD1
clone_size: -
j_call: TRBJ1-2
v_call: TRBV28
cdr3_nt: TGTGCCAGCGGCCTCGGGACAGGGGTAGGCTACACCTTC
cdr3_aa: CASGLGTGVGYTF

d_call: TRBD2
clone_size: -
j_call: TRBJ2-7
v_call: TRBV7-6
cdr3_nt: TGTGCCAGCAGCCCCGCTGCGCGGGAGTACCACGAGCAGTACTTC
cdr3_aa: CASSPAAREYHEQYF

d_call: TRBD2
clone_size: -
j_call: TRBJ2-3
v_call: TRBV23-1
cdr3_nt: TGCGCCAGCAGTCATGCGGGGGGGCCCCCAGATACGCAGTATTTT
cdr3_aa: CASSHAGGPPDTQYF

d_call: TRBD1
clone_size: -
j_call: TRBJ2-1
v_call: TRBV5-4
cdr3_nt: TGTGCCAGCAGGGGTGGACAGGGGGCCTACAATGAGCAGTTCTTC
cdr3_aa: CASRGGQGAYNEQFF

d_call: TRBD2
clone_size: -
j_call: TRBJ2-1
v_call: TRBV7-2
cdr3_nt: TGTGCCAGCAGCTTAGTCGGGACTAGCGGAAACAATGAGCAGTTCTTC
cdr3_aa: CASSLVGTSGNNEQFF

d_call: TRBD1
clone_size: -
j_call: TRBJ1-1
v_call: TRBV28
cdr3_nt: TGTGCCAGCCAAAAGTCAACAGGGGGCCTCATGAACACTGAAGCTTTCTTT
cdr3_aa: CASQKSTGGLMNTEAFF

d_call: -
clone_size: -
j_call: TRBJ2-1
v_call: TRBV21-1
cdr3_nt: TGTGCCAGCAGCAAAGTAAACCAGGGGGCGCGCGACAATGAGCAGTTCTTC
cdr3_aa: CASSKVNQGARDNEQFF

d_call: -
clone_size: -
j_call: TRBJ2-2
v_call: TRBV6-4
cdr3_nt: TGTGCCAGCAGCCCGGAAACTAGCACCGGGGAGCTGTTTTTT
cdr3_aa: CASSPETSTGELFF

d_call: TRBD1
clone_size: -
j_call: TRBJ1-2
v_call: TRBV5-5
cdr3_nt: TGTGCCAGCAGCTTGGGAATGATTGGACAGGGCCTTTACAACTATGGCTACACCTTC
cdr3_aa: CASSLGMIGQGLYNYGYTF

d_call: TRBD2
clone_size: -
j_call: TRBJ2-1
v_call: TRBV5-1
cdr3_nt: TGCGCCAGCAGCTTTAGCGGGGGGAAGGAAAATGAGCAGTTCTTC
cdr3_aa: CASSFSGGKENEQFF

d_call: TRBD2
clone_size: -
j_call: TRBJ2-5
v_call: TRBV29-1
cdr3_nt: TGCAGCGTCATGAACTGGACTAGATTGGAGACCCAGTACTTC
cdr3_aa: CSVMNWTRLETQYF

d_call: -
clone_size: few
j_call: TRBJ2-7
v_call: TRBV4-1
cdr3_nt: TGCGCCAGCAGCCAAGAAAGGGACTGGGGTTTGGGCGAGCAGTACTTC
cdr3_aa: CASSQERDWGLGEQYF

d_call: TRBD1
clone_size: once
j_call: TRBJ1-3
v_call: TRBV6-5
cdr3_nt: TGTGCCAGCAGGGCGACAGGGAGTGGAAACACCATATATTTT
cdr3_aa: CASRATGSGNTIYF

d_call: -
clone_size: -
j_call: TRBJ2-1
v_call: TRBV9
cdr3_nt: TGTGCCAGCAGCCGACGGGACAATGAGCAGTTCTTC
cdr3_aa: CASSRRDNEQFF

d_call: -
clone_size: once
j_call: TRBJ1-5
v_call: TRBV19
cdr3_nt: TGTGCCAGTAGCTACTCCACTTATAGCAATCAGCCCCAGCATTTT
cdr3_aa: CASSYSTYSNQPQHF